This T cell receptor (beta chain) was observed in a study of cytomegalovirus exposure and HLA in healthy donors. In the study overall: Among the approximately 400 donors who were genotyped, approximately 76% fell in the genetic ancestry cluster that is associated with self-reported Caucasian donors. General study results and limits: Reportedly, a later analysis found an Asian-associated ancestry cluster had fewer N-insertions than the roughly 670-donor mean. In vitro confirmation showed three CMV-associated chains to be CMV antigen specific. In a later analysis, a missense DCLRE1C variant was linked to TCR beta V- and J-gene trimming.

V shed 2 bases and J shed 2 bases, with 14 bases lying between them. The V gene's germline CDR1 is LNHDA and CDR2 SQIVND (reference sequence). The CDR3 consists of 16 residues. This clone showed up just once. What it binds is unknown. PCR was performed using 60 Vbeta and 13 Jbeta primers. Generated by immunoSEQ multiplex PCR, the TCRdb table keeps only in-frame clones and is missing some. The table lists approximately 130,000 clones, 81% of them singletons, with 1.8% in the top ten. What was sequenced was PBMCs. The origin of this receptor is a man between 18 and 35 years old in good health and CMV-seronegative. The V and J genes are TRBV19 and TRBJ2-3; D unclear. Here the CDR3 DNA reads TGTGCCAGTAGTATAACCCCGGGTCGTTCCACAGATACGCAGTATTTT. Amino acids: CASSITPGRSTDTQYF.